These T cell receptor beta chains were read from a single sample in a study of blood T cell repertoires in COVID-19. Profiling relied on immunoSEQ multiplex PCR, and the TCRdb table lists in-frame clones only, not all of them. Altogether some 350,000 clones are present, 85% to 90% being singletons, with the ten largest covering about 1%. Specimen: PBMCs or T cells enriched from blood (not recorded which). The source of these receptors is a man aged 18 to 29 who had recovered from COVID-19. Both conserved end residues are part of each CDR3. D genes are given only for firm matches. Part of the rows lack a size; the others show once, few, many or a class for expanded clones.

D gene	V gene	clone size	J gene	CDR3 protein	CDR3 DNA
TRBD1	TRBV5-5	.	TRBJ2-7	CASSPRTGTALGGYF	TGTGCCAGCAGTCCACGGACAGGAACCGCTCTTGGGGGGTACTTC
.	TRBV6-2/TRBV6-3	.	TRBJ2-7	CASSYQSLDPYEQYF	TGTGCCAGCAGTTACCAAAGTCTAGACCCCTACGAGCAGTACTTC
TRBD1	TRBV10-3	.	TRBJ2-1	CAISELKIIGQGYNEQFF	TGTGCCATCAGTGAGCTGAAGATAATTGGACAGGGGTACAATGAGCAGTTCTTC
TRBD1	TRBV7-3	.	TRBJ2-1	CASSPPGQDSGDEQFF	TGTGCCAGCAGCCCACCGGGACAGGACTCCGGGGATGAGCAGTTCTTC
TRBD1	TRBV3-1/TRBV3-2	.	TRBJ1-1	CASLSRGRRTEAFF	TGTGCCAGCTTATCCAGGGGGCGGCGGACTGAAGCTTTCTTT
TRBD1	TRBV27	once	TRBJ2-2	CASSLEGALGWTGELFF	TGTGCCAGCAGTTTAGAGGGGGCTCTTGGGTGGACCGGGGAGCTGTTTTTT
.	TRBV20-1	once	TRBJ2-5	CSAAQETQYF	TGCAGTGCAGCGCAAGAGACCCAGTACTTC
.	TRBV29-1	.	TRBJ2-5	CSVGRGQETQYF	TGCAGCGTTGGGCGAGGCCAAGAGACCCAGTACTTC
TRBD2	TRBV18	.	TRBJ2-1	CASSLLQRGGRVEQFF	TGTGCCAGCTCCCTCCTTCAGCGGGGGGGCCGTGTTGAGCAGTTCTTC
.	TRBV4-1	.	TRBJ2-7	CASSQVTASYEQYF	TGCGCCAGCAGCCAGGTGACAGCCAGCTACGAGCAGTACTTC
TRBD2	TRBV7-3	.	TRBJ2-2	CASSLSGTSNGGELFF	TGTGCCAGCAGCTTATCCGGGACTAGCAACGGCGGGGAGCTGTTTTTT
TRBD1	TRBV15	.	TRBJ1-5	CATSRDPQGNQPQHF	TGTGCCACCAGCAGAGATCCACAGGGGAATCAGCCCCAGCATTTT
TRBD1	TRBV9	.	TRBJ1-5	CASSPGTGALNQPQHF	TGTGCCAGCAGCCCAGGGACAGGGGCCCTTAATCAGCCCCAGCATTTT
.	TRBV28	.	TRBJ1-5	CASSHIMGIGGQPQHF	TGTGCCAGCAGTCATATTATGGGTATCGGGGGTCAGCCCCAGCATTTT